This TCR beta chain was captured by sequencing in a study of post-analysis software for immune sequencing data. Researchers reported that TCR beta cDNA libraries carried unique molecular identifiers. Hundreds of thousands of cDNA molecules came from about 1 to 10 million T cells. MiXCR, run by TCRdb on the PCR reads, gives a single entry per CDR3 protein. The sample contains more than 500,000 distinct CDR3 sequences, around 31% of which appear only once. This CDR3 comprises 11 residues. The V end lost 6 bases, the J end lost 9 bases, and 10 bases lay between the germline ends. Findings of the study overall: The study found significantly lower normalized Chao1 diversity in multiple sclerosis patients than in controls. Pronounced co-clustering by F measure was evident among identically batched samples. Controls showed lower frequencies than patients for roughly five TRBV segments, and TRBV5-6, TRBV5-1 and TRBV20-1 were among these.

On this clonotype: Its antigen is as yet unknown.

This receptor was obtained from a girl aged 2 to 17 with multiple sclerosis. This chain connects TRBV12-3 or TRBV12-4 to TRBJ2-3; tentative D call: TRBD1 (5 bases). Specimen: blood. The CDR3 sequence: CASRGPETQYF. Here the CDR3 DNA reads TGTGCCAGCAGGGGGCCCGAGACGCAGTATTTT.